This T cell receptor (beta chain) was documented in a study of blood T cell repertoires in COVID-19. In the study overall: Acute and convalescent COVID-19 specimens originated in the United States, Italy and Spain. PBMCs, B-cell-depleted T cells, or T cells provided the cDNA or gDNA that made up the material.

V lost 6 bases and J 8 bases, leaving 14 bases between the germline ends. Germline CDR1 is MDHEN and CDR2 is SYDVKM. This CDR3 spans 14 amino acids. In the source study's methods: Quantification of nucleated cells was approximated via reference gene primer amplification. Assay used: immunoSEQ multiplex PCR; TCRdb lists only in-frame clones, some missing. Clone size and the V and J calls come from that table; the DNA yielded D and trimming. This sample has about 270,000 clones, with approximately 86% found just once. The chain recombines TRBV28 with TRBJ1-6; D remains unclear. Input material: peripheral blood. This receptor was obtained from a woman aged 60-75 years who had recovered from COVID-19. The DNA of the CDR3 is TGTGCCAGCAGCCGACCTGACGGGTATTCACCCCTCCACTTT. Encoded protein: CASSRPDGYSPLHF.